Following are 32 T cell receptor beta chains from one sample sequenced in a study of identical twins. TCRdb processed the 5' RACE reads anew with MiXCR; each CDR3 protein has one entry. Here the sample spans 1.5 million to 2 million distinct CDR3 sequences, around a third being singletons. The sample taken for sequencing was cord blood. The receptors originated from a newborn girl in good health.

This chain joins TRBV7-8 and TRBJ2-5; the match to TRBD2 covers 8 bases. The V gene end was trimmed by 1 base and the J gene end by 1 base; junction bases not matched to a gene: 11. The germline CDR1 and CDR2 sequences are SGHVS and FQNEAQ. This CDR3 is 18 amino acids long. The CDR3 is CASSLVPAGVLFQETQYF. Here the CDR3 DNA reads TGTGCCAGCAGCTTAGTCCCAGCGGGAGTATTGTTCCAAGAGACCCAGTACTTC.

The V gene is TRBV12-3 or TRBV12-4, the J gene TRBJ1-2, with a weak D call TRBD1 (5 bases). Trimming left V 8 bases short and J 1 base short, with 17 bases between. The CDR3 runs 15 residues. The chain's CDR3 is CASRDQGAINYGYTF. The DNA of the CDR3 is TGTGCCAGCCGGGATCAGGGAGCCATTAACTATGGCTACACCTTC.

This clonotype appeared many times. V usage is TRBV20-1 and J usage is TRBJ2-7; 9 bases are a match to TRBD1. V lost 3 bases and J lost 0; bases outside the gene matches: 9. CDR3 length equals 16 residues. Germline V gene data show CDR1 as DFQATT and CDR2 as SNEGSKA (reference sequence). The CDR3 spells CSASGTGTKNSYEQYF. The CDR3 nucleotides are TGCAGTGCTAGTGGGACAGGGACCAAAAACTCCTACGAGCAGTACTTC.

This clonotype was counted ten times or more. The rearrangement uses TRBV12-3 or TRBV12-4 and TRBJ2-7; D is possibly TRBD1 (6 bases). The CDR3 consists of 12 residues. The ends were cut back, 6 bases at V and 3 bases at J, with 9 bases in the middle. CDR3 nucleotides: TGTGCCAGCAGGGGGACAAACTACGAGCAGTACTTC. This gives the protein CASRGTNYEQYF.

This clonotype was observed once. The chain combines TRBV20-1 with TRBJ2-1, with 13 bases that match TRBD2. Trimming removed 3 bases from V and 2 bases from J; junction bases left unmatched: 7. Germline CDR1 reads DFQATT; CDR2 reads SNEGSKA (reference sequence). CDR3 length: 17 residues. This CDR3 reads CSASRPGLAGAYNEQFF. The CDR3 DNA sequence: TGCAGTGCTAGTCGCCCTGGACTAGCGGGGGCCTACAATGAGCAGTTCTTC.

The V call is TRBV29-1, the J call TRBJ1-1, with 7 positions matching TRBD1. Per the germline V gene, CDR1 is SQVTM and CDR2 is ANQGSEA. The CDR3 runs 12 residues. Trimming cost V 7 bases and J 4 bases; bases outside gene matches: 6. The CDR3 protein is CSGQGPVTEAFF. The CDR3 DNA is TGCAGCGGACAGGGACCGGTCACTGAAGCTTTCTTT.

The chain carries TRBV20-1 and TRBJ2-1; 8 positions agree with TRBD2. The V and J ends lost 3 bases and 7 bases, in that order; junction bases with no gene match: 8. The CDR3 totals 14 residues. Germline loops: CDR1 DFQATT, CDR2 SNEGSKA (reference sequence). Written as DNA, the CDR3 is TGCAGTGCTAGGGACGGGGGGGCCTTAAATGAGCAGTTCTTC. It specifies CSARDGGALNEQFF.

The V and J genes are TRBV15 and TRBJ1-4; tentatively, D is TRBD1 (5 bases). CDR3 length equals 15 residues. Trimming stripped 0 bases from V and 7 bases from J, with 12 bases between. Germline V gene sequence: CDR1 LNHNV, CDR2 YYDKDF (reference sequence). This CDR3 reads CATSREHGGGEKLFF. DNA for the CDR3: TGTGCCACCAGCAGAGAGCATGGGGGGGGTGAAAAACTGTTTTTT.

The CDR3 spells CASGLGQGTLTDTQYF. For the CDR3, the DNA is TGTGCTAGTGGTTTGGGACAGGGGACTCTCACAGATACGCAGTATTTT. This rearrangement joins TRBV12-5 to TRBJ2-3; 8 bases align to TRBD1. Germline values: CDR1 LGHNT, CDR2 FRNRAP. The V and J ends lost 1 base and 2 bases, in that order; junction bases with no gene match: 5. The CDR3 contains 16 residues.

This clonotype was seen repeatedly, ten times or more. This chain connects TRBV24-1 to TRBJ2-5; no clear D gene. Germline CDR1 reads KGHDR; CDR2 reads SFDVKD. The V end was cut by 1 base, the J end by 3 bases, with 11 bases between. The CDR3 contains 15 residues. In DNA form, the CDR3 reads TGTGCCACCAGTGATTTTGCCAGCGCGGAAGAGACCCAGTACTTC. Translation: CATSDFASAEETQYF.

V and J are TRBV7-2 and TRBJ1-4; possibly TRBD1 for D (5 bases). The ends were cut back, 4 bases at V and 5 bases at J, with 17 bases in the middle. The germline V gene encodes CDR1 SGHTA and CDR2 FQGNSA. The CDR3 length is 16 residues. The CDR3, as DNA: TGTGCCAGCAGCTCCCCACCGGGACGGCAAAATGAAAAACTGTTTTTT. Amino acid sequence: CASSSPPGRQNEKLFF.

V usage is TRBV5-1 and J usage is TRBJ2-3, with 7 bases lining up with TRBD1. J gave up 4 bases and V 4 bases, and 9 bases lay outside the gene matches. The CDR3 contains 15 residues. Germline CDR1 is SGHRS and CDR2 is YFSETQ. CDR3 nucleotide sequence: TGCGCCAGCAGCGCGAACAGGGGTGGCGCAGATACGCAGTATTTT. Translation gives CASSANRGGADTQYF.

The J gene is TRBJ1-1, the V gene TRBV2, with D unresolved. The V and J ends lost 6 bases and 3 bases respectively, with 14 bases between them. CDR3 length: 14 residues. Germline V gene data show CDR1 as SNHLY and CDR2 as FYNNEI. This CDR3 reads CASSPSRFDTEAFF. The CDR3 nucleotides are TGTGCCAGCAGCCCTTCCCGGTTCGACACTGAAGCTTTCTTT.

This chain uses TRBV19 with TRBJ2-1, with 8 bases aligning to TRBD1. The J call may be incorrect, as the DNA end agrees better with TRBJ2-7. The CDR3 spans 15 residues. Germline loops: CDR1 LNHDA, CDR2 SQIVND (reference sequence). CDR3 in DNA: TGTGCCAGTAGTATGGCAGGGGGCGCTTACAATGAGCAGTACTTC. It yields the protein CASSMAGGAYNEQYF.

This clonotype has just a few counts. The chain is built from TRBV5-1 and TRBJ2-3; tentatively, D is TRBD2 (5 bases). There are 13 residues in the CDR3. Per germline, CDR1 SGHRS and CDR2 YFSETQ. Deletions cut 3 bases from V and 2 bases from J, with 7 bases between. CDR3 amino acids: CASSSRDTDTQYF. For the CDR3, the DNA is TGCGCCAGCAGCTCACGGGACACAGATACGCAGTATTTT.

The chain couples TRBV4-1 to TRBJ2-5, with no clear D. V lost 1 base and J 2 bases, leaving 11 bases between the germline ends. Germline V gives CDR1 MGHRA, CDR2 YSYEKL. CDR3 size: 15 residues. The CDR3, as DNA: TGCGCCAGCAGCCAAGCTCCACGCCTTCAAGAGACCCAGTACTTC. It specifies CASSQAPRLQETQYF.

V and J are TRBV29-1 and TRBJ2-7; TRBD1 aligns across 9 bases. V was pared by 4 bases and J by 4 bases, with 5 bases of the junction left unmatched. This CDR3 spans 13 amino acids. Germline CDR1 SQVTM, CDR2 ANQGSEA. Here the CDR3 reads CSVGDRDPYEQYF. The DNA of the CDR3 is TGCAGCGTTGGGGACAGGGACCCTTACGAGCAGTACTTC.

This clonotype was detected a few times. The chain joins TRBV6-5 to TRBJ1-2; D perhaps matches TRBD1 (6 bases). CDR1 is MNHEY and CDR2 is SVGAGI in the germline V gene. This CDR3 is 17 amino acids long. V dropped 0 bases and J dropped 1 base, with 15 bases sitting between them. CDR3 amino acids: CASSYSHDRKGNYGYTF. The CDR3 DNA reads TGTGCCAGCAGTTACTCCCATGACAGGAAGGGTAACTATGGCTACACCTTC.

The chain uses TRBV2 and TRBJ1-1; D is possibly TRBD1 (5 bases). The CDR3 contains 13 residues. Trimming stripped 6 bases from V and 5 bases from J, with 13 bases between. The V gene's germline CDR1 is SNHLY and CDR2 FYNNEI. The CDR3 reads CASRGGILTEAFF. The CDR3 DNA is TGTGCCAGCAGGGGGGGGATTTTAACTGAAGCTTTCTTT.

The V gene is TRBV4-1, the J gene TRBJ2-7; TRBD2 matches at 9 bases. The CDR3 is 17 amino acids. The germline V gene has CDR1 MGHRA and CDR2 YSYEKL. Trimming took 1 base from V and 0 from J; bases not matched to a gene: 7. This CDR3 is CASSQGAGGSLSYEQYF. The CDR3 nucleotides are TGCGCCAGCAGCCAAGGAGCGGGAGGTTCGCTCTCCTACGAGCAGTACTTC.

To note about this clonotype: The junction does not match germline at one end; this may be a read error. This sequence joins TRBV28 and TRBJ2-4, with D tentatively TRBD1 or TRBD2 (7 bases each). This CDR3 comprises 13 residues. Germline CDR1 is MDHEN and CDR2 is SYDVKM. The DNA of the CDR3 is TGTGCCAGCAGTTCAGCAGGGGGGGACATTCAGTATTTC. Encoded protein: CASSSAGGDIQYF.

This clonotype has at least ten counts. CDR3 amino acids: CSVRRGDYGYTF. CDR3 DNA: TGCAGCGTTCGTCGTGGGGACTATGGCTACACCTTC. The chain is built from TRBV29-1 and TRBJ1-2, with D unresolved. This CDR3 region has 12 residues. Trimming stripped 5 bases from V and 3 bases from J, with 10 bases between. Germline V gene lookup returns CDR1 SQVTM and CDR2 ANQGSEA.

Concerning this clonotype: A much larger clone differs by one base, so this may be a read error. The J gene is TRBJ2-1, the V gene TRBV12-3 or TRBV12-4, with D possibly TRBD2 on 6 matching bases. V lost 9 bases and J lost 6, with 15 bases in between. CDR3 length: 13 amino acids. CDR3 sequence (DNA): TGTGCCAGAAGCCCCCTAGCGTCCAATGAGCAGTTCTTC. This sequence encodes CARSPLASNEQFF.

A word on this clonotype: A read error may produce the germline difference seen at one junction end. The chain combines TRBV20-1 with TRBJ2-7; D perhaps matches TRBD1 (6 bases). Germline loops: CDR1 DFQATT, CDR2 SNEGSKA (reference sequence). This CDR3 spans 12 amino acids. Here the CDR3 DNA reads TGCATTGCTATGGGACAAGCCTACGAGCAGTACTTC. It encodes CIAMGQAYEQYF.

This clonotype showed up just a few times. Possible read error: a much larger clone is one base away. The chain couples TRBV10-3 to TRBJ1-5; TRBD1 is a possible D gene (6 bases). V lost 2 bases and J 2 bases, leaving 7 bases between the germline ends. Germline CDR1 is ENHRY and CDR2 is SYGVKD. The CDR3 consists of 14 residues. CDR3 nucleotide sequence: TGTGCCATCAGTGAGGCAGGGGGCAATCAGCCCCAGCATTTT. This translates into CAISEAGGNQPQHF.

The rearrangement links TRBV7-2 to TRBJ2-1; D not certain. The closer fit of TRBJ2-7 to the DNA end suggests the J call may be wrong. The germline V gene encodes CDR1 SGHTA and CDR2 FQGNSA. The length of the CDR3 is 15 residues. In DNA, the CDR3 is TGTGCCAGCAAATTCAGCACGGGCTCCTACAATGAGCAGTACTTC. Translating it yields CASKFSTGSYNEQYF.

V gene TRBV20-1 combines with J gene TRBJ2-5, with 10 bases lining up with TRBD2. The J segment lost 5 bases and the V segment lost 3 bases, leaving 6 bases of the junction unmatched. CDR1 is DFQATT, CDR2 SNEGSKA, per germline (reference sequence). The length of the CDR3 is 14 residues. Here the CDR3 reads CSASRAGGQETQYF. CDR3 in DNA: TGCAGTGCTAGTCGAGCGGGGGGGCAGGAGACCCAGTACTTC.

This clonotype was observed a few times. The V call is TRBV6-6, the J call TRBJ2-5, with D possibly TRBD2 on 7 matching bases. The CDR3 is 15 residues long. Germline loops: CDR1 MNHNY, CDR2 SVGAGI (reference sequence). Trimming stripped 4 bases from V and 5 bases from J, with 17 bases between. The CDR3 sequence is CASSSAGAVRETQYF. The CDR3 nucleotides read TGTGCCAGCAGTTCCGCGGGGGCGGTAAGGGAGACCCAGTACTTC.

This chain's CDR3 is CSARDRAETDGYEQYF. DNA of the CDR3: TGCAGTGCTAGAGATCGGGCAGAGACCGATGGCTACGAGCAGTACTTC. The rearrangement joins TRBV20-1 to TRBJ2-7; no reliable D call. V was clipped by 0 bases and J by 3 bases, with 18 bases between them. This CDR3 has 16 amino acids. Germline CDR1 is DFQATT and CDR2 is SNEGSKA (reference sequence).

The chain links TRBV7-9 to TRBJ2-1, with TRBD2 as a possible D gene (6 bases). In germline, CDR1 is SEHNR, CDR2 FQNEAQ (reference sequence). The CDR3 extends over 15 amino acids. V lost 5 bases to trimming and J lost 8 bases, with 19 bases between them. The CDR3 region is CASSRELKGSDEQFF. CDR3 sequence (DNA): TGTGCCAGCAGCCGGGAGTTAAAGGGGAGCGATGAGCAGTTCTTC.

The rearrangement joins TRBV20-1 to TRBJ1-2; D uncertain. Per germline, CDR1 DFQATT and CDR2 SNEGSKA (reference sequence). The CDR3 has 13 residues. Trimming left V 5 bases short and J 2 bases short, with 12 bases between. CDR3 nucleotide sequence: TGCAGTGCTGTGGACGGGAGGAACTATGGCTACACCTTC. Its protein product is CSAVDGRNYGYTF.

The J gene is TRBJ2-7, the V gene TRBV28, with 9 bases identical to TRBD2. The CDR3 is made up of 16 amino acids. Trimming at V came to 5 bases and at J to 6 bases, leaving 14 bases not matched to a gene. In germline, CDR1 is MDHEN, CDR2 SYDVKM. In DNA form, the CDR3 reads TGTGCCAGCAGTCCCCTGGGTAGCGGGAGACCCTGCGAGCAGTACTTC. Protein sequence: CASSPLGSGRPCEQYF.